This TCR beta chain emerged from a study of blood T cell repertoires in COVID-19. Produced via immunoSEQ multiplex PCR; TCRdb's table is partial and in-frame only. The sample yields 90,000 or so clones, 85% seen once. The CDR3 contains 14 residues. CDR1 is KGHSH and CDR2 is LQKENI in the germline V gene. The trim removed 8 bases at V and 0 bases at J, leaving 3 bases unmatched. The receptor was derived from a man aged 60-69 years with acute or convalescent COVID-19. Sequencing was carried out using peripheral blood. This chain uses TRBV18 with TRBJ2-7; TRBD1 matches 11 bases. The CDR3 sequence is CASQDRGLSYEQYF. The CDR3 nucleotides are TGTGCCAGCCAGGACAGGGGGCTCTCCTACGAGCAGTACTTC.